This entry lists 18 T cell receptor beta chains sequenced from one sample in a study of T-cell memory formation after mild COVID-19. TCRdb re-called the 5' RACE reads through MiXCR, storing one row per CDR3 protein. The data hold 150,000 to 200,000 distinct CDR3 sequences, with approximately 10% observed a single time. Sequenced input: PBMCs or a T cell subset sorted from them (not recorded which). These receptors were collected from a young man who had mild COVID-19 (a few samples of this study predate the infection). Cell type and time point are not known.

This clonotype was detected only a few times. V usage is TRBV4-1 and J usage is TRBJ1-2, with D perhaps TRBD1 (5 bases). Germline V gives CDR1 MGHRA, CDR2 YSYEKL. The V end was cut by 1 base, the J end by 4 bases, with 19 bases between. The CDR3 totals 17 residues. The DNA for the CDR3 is TGCGCCAGCAGCCAAGTTACGGTCCTAGGGACCGGCTATGGCTACACCTTC. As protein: CASSQVTVLGTGYGYTF.

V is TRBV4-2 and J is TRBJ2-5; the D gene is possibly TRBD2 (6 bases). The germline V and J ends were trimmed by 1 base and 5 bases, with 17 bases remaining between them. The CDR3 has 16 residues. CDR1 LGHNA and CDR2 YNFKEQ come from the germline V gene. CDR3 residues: CASSQGNAGLGETQYF. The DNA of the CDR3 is TGTGCCAGCAGCCAAGGGAATGCGGGACTTGGGGAGACCCAGTACTTC.

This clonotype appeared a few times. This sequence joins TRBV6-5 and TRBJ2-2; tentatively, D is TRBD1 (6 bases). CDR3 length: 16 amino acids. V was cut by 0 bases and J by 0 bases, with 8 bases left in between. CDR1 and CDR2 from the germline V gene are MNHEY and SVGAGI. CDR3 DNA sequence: TGTGCCAGCAGTTACTCGAGACAGGCGAACACCGGGGAGCTGTTTTTT. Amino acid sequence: CASSYSRQANTGELFF.

In DNA, the CDR3 is TGTGCCAGCAGCTTACAGCGGGGATCTCAAGAGACCCAGTACTTC. Its translation: CASSLQRGSQETQYF. The chain employs TRBV7-2 and TRBJ2-5, with 7 bases lining up with TRBD2. The germline V gene encodes CDR1 SGHTA and CDR2 FQGNSA. This CDR3 comprises 15 residues. V lost 2 bases and J lost 2; bases outside the gene matches: 5.

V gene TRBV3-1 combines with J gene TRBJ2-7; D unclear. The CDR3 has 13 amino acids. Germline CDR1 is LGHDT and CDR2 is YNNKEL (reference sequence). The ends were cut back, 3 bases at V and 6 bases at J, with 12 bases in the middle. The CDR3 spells CASSQSRQIEQYF. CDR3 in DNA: TGTGCCAGCAGCCAGAGCCGCCAGATCGAGCAGTACTTC.

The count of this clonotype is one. The CDR3 sequence: CASRGAGAYHEQYF. Written as DNA, the CDR3 is TGTGCCAGTAGGGGAGCGGGGGCCTACCACGAGCAGTACTTC. The chain couples TRBV19 to TRBJ2-7, with TRBD2 matching over 8 bases. Germline assignment: CDR1 LNHDA and CDR2 SQIVND (reference sequence). V was pared by 6 bases and J by 5 bases, with 9 bases of the junction left unmatched. The CDR3 is 14 residues long. Drawing the rest from reference TRBV19 and TRBJ2-7, the complete variable domain is DGGITQSPKYLFRKEGQNVTLSCEQNLNHDAMYWYRQDPGQGLRLIYYSQIVNDFQKGDIAEGYSVSREKKESFPLTVTSAQKNPTAFYLCASRGAGAYHEQYFGPGTRLTVT.

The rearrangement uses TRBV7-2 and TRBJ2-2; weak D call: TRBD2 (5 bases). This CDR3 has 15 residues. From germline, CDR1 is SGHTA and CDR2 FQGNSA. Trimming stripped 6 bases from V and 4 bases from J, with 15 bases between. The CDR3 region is CASRLSTRSTGELFF. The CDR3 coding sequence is TGTGCCAGCAGATTAAGTACTAGAAGCACCGGGGAGCTGTTTTTT.

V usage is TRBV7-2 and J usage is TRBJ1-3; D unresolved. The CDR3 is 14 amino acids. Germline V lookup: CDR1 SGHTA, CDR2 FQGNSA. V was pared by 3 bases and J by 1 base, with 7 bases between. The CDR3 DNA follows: TGTGCCAGCAGCTTTTATGTTTCTGGAAACACCATATATTTT. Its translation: CASSFYVSGNTIYF.

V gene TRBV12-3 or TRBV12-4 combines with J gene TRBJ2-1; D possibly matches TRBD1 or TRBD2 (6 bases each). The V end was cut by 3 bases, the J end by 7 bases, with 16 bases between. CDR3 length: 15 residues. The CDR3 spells CASSFVGGVLNEQFF. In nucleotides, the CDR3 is TGTGCCAGCAGTTTTGTCGGGGGCGTGTTGAATGAGCAGTTCTTC.

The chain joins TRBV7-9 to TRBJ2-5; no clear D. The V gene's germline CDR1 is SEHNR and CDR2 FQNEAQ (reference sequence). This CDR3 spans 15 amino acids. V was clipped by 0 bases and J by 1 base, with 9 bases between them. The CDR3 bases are TGTGCCAGCAGCTTAGCCCGGGTCGCCCAAGAGACCCAGTACTTC. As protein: CASSLARVAQETQYF.

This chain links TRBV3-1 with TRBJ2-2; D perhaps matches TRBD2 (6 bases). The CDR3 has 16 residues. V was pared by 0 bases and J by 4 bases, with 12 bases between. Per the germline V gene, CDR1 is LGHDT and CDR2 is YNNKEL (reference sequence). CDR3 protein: CASSQEPTSRTGELFF. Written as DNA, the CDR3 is TGTGCCAGCAGCCAAGAGCCTACTAGCCGCACCGGGGAGCTGTTTTTT.

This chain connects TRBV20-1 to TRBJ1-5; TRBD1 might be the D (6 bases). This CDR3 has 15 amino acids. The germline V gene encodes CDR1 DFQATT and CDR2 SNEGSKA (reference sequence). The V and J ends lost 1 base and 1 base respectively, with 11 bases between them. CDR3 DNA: TGCAGTGCTAGAGTGGGGGGCCAGAGCAATCAGCCCCAGCATTTT. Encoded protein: CSARVGGQSNQPQHF.

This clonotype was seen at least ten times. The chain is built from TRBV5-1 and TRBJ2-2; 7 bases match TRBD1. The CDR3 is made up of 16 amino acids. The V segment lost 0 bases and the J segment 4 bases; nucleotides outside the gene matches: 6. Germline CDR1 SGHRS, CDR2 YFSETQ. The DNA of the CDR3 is TGCGCCAGCAGCTTGGGACAGGGCGGCGTCACCGGGGAGCTGTTTTTT. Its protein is CASSLGQGGVTGELFF.

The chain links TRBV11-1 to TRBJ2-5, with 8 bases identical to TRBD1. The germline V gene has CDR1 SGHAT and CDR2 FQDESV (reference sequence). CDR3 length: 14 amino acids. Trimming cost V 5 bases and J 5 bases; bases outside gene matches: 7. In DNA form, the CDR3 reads TGTGCCAGCAGCCCGGGACAGGTTGGGGAGACCCAGTACTTC. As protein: CASSPGQVGETQYF.

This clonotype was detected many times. The DNA of the CDR3 is TGTGCCAGCAGCTCGTATGGGAATGAGCAGTTCTTC. This gives the protein CASSSYGNEQFF. This rearrangement joins TRBV7-3 to TRBJ2-1; D unresolved. With 4 bases removed from V and 7 bases from J, the gap between germline ends came to 8 bases. CDR3 length equals 12 residues. CDR1 is SGHTA and CDR2 is FQGTGA in the germline V gene.

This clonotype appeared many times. The CDR3: CATGGAPYNEQFF. The DNA of the CDR3 is TGTGCCACTGGAGGGGCCCCCTACAATGAGCAGTTCTTC. The V and J genes are TRBV24-1 and TRBJ2-1; maybe TRBD2 (6 bases). The ends were cut back, 10 bases at V and 2 bases at J, with 11 bases in the middle. The germline CDR1 and CDR2 sequences are KGHDR and SFDVKD. This CDR3 comprises 13 residues.

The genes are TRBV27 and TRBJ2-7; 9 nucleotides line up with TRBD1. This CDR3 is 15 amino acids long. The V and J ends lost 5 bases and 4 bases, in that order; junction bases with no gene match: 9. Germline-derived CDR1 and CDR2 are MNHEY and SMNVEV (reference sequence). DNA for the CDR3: TGTGCCAGCAGTCCCCCCGGGACAGGGAAGTACGAGCAGTACTTC. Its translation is CASSPPGTGKYEQYF.

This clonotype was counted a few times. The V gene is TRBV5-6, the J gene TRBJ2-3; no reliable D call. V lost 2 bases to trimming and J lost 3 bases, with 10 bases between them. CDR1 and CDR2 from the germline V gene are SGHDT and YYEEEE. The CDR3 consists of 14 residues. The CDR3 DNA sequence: TGTGCCAGCAGCTTCGGTGTTACGACAGATACGCAGTATTTT. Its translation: CASSFGVTTDTQYF.